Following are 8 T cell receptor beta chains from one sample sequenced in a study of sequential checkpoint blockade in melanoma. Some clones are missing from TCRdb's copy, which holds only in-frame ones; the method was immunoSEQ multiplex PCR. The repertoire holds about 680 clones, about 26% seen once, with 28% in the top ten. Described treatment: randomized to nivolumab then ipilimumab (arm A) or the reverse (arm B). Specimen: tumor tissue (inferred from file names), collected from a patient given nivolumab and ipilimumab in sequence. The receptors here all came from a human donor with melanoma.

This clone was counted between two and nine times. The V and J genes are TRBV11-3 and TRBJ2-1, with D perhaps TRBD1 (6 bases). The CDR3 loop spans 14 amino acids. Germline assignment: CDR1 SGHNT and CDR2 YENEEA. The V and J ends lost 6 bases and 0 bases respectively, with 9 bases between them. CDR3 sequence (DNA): TGTGCCAGCAGGGGGGCATACTCCTACAATGAGCAGTTCTTC. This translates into CASRGAYSYNEQFF.

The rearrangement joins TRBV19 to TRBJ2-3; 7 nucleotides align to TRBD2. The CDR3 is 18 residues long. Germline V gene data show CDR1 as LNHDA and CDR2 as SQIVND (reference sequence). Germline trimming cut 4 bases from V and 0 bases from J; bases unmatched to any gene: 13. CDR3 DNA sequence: TGTGCCAGTAGTAGCGGCGGGAGCCCCAAAACTAGCACAGATACGCAGTATTTT. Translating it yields CASSSGGSPKTSTDTQYF.

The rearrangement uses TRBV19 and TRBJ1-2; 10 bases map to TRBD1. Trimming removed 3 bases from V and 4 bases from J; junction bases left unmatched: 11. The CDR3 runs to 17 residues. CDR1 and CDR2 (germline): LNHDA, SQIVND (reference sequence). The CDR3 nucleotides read TGTGCCAGTAGTATTGGGACAGGGGCGCTGGGGAGCTATGGCTACACCTTC. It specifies CASSIGTGALGSYGYTF.

Written as DNA, the CDR3 is TGTGCCAGCAGTGAATACGGGCCCTATGGCTACACCTTC. This codes for CASSEYGPYGYTF. The V call is TRBV25-1, the J call TRBJ1-2; D unresolved. The ends were cut back, 0 bases at V and 4 bases at J, with 6 bases in the middle. The CDR3 spans 13 residues. Germline V gene lookup returns CDR1 MGHDK and CDR2 SYGVNS.

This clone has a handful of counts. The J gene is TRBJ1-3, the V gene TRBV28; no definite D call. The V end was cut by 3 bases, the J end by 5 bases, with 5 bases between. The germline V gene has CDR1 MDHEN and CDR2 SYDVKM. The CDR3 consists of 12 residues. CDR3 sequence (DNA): TGTGCCAGCAGTTTTAGGCGAAACACCATATATTTT. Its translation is CASSFRRNTIYF.

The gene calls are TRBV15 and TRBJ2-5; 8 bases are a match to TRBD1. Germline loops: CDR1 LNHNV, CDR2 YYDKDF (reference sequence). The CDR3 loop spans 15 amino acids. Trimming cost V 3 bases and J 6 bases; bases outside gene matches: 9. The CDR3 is CATSRGAGQGQTQYF. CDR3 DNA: TGTGCCACCAGCAGGGGCGCTGGACAGGGACAGACCCAGTACTTC.

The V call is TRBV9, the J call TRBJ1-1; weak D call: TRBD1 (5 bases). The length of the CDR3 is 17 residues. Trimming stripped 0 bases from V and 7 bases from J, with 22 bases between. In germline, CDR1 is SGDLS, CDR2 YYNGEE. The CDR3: CASSVGRTWGTENEAFF. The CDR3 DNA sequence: TGTGCCAGCAGCGTAGGGAGGACCTGGGGGACGGAAAATGAAGCTTTCTTT.

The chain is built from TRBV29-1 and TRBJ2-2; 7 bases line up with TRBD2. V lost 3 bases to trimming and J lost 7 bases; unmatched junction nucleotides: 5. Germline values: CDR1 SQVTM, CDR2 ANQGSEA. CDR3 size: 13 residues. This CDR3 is CSVEGGPVGELFF. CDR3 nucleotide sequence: TGCAGCGTTGAGGGAGGGCCGGTCGGGGAGCTGTTTTTT.